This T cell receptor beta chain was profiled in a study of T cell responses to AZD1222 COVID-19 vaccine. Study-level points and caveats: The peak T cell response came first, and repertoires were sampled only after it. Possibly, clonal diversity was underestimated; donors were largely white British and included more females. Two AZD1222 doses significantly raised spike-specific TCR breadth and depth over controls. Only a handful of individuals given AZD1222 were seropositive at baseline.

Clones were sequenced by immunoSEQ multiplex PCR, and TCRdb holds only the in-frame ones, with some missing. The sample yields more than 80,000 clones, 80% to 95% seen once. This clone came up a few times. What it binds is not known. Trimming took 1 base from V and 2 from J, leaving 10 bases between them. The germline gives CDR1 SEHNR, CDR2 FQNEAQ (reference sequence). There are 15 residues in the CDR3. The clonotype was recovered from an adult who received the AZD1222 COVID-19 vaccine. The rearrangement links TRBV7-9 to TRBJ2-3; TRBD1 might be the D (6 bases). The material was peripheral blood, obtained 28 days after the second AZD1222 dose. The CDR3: CASSLGGHHTDTQYF. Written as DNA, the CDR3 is TGTGCCAGCAGCTTAGGGGGACATCACACAGATACGCAGTATTTT.